The 18 T cell receptor beta chains in this list originate from one sample, sequenced in a study of blood T cell repertoires in COVID-19 (TCRdb year 2020). Libraries came from the immunoSEQ multiplex PCR assay. TCRdb limited this immuneACCESS table to in-frame rearrangements with V and J called. A share of clones is missing; checked studies link under half to unresolved V genes, and the rest is unexplained. The table for this sample lists 230,000 or so clones; around 88% of them were counted only once. Roughly 15% of the sample is in the top ten clones. Sequenced: PBMCs or T cells enriched from blood (not recorded which). The source is a woman aged 45-65 years with acute COVID-19.

This chain links TRBV5-4 with TRBJ2-7; 13 nucleotides line up with TRBD2. The germline V gene has CDR1 SGHNT and CDR2 YYREEE (reference sequence). The CDR3 spans 15 residues. V lost 4 bases and J lost 7; bases outside the gene matches: 8. CDR3 nucleotide sequence: TGTGCCAGCAGCGTACGAGAGGGACTAGCGGGGGAGCAGTACTTC. Translation: CASSVREGLAGEQYF.

The chain couples TRBV7-8 to TRBJ2-3; 8 bases are shared with TRBD1. This CDR3 contains 16 residues. Trimming cost V 5 bases and J 3 bases; bases outside gene matches: 10. Germline-derived CDR1 and CDR2 are SGHVS and FQNEAQ. DNA of the CDR3: TGTGCCAGCAGCCCAAAGGACAGGGTCTCGACAGATACGCAGTATTTT. It encodes CASSPKDRVSTDTQYF.

The rearrangement uses TRBV25-1 and TRBJ1-1; TRBD1 matches 11 bases. Per the germline V gene, CDR1 is MGHDK and CDR2 is SYGVNS. Trimming at V came to 1 base and at J to 4 bases, leaving 2 bases not matched to a gene. The CDR3 is 15 residues long. CDR3 in DNA: TGTGCCAGCAGTGAATCCGGGACAGGGGGCACTGAAGCTTTCTTT. Its translation is CASSESGTGGTEAFF.

The J gene is TRBJ2-1, the V gene TRBV27; 9 bases agree with TRBD2. With 3 bases clipped from V and 10 bases from J, the junction kept 10 bases outside the gene matches. Germline CDR1 and CDR2: MNHEY and SMNVEV (reference sequence). The CDR3 has 15 residues. CDR3 DNA sequence: TGTGCCAGCAGTTTTCGTAACCTAGCGGGAAAAGAGCAGTTCTTC. Translated: CASSFRNLAGKEQFF.

The sample holds one count of this clone. The CDR3 reads CASSYSGGTYEQYF. CDR3 nucleotide sequence: TGTGCCAGCAGTTACTCGGGCGGGACTTACGAGCAGTACTTC. The chain uses TRBV6-5 and TRBJ2-7, with a possible D match to TRBD2 (6 bases). In germline, CDR1 is MNHEY, CDR2 SVGAGI. The CDR3 covers 14 residues. Trimming shortened V by 0 bases and J by 4 bases, and 10 bases separated the two germline ends.

This clone showed up just a few times. This chain connects TRBV5-1 to TRBJ2-3; 8 bases align to TRBD2. The ends lost 7 bases at V and 0 bases at J; junction bases unmatched: 4. The CDR3 consists of 14 residues. Germline V gene lookup returns CDR1 SGHRS and CDR2 YFSETQ. The CDR3 spells CASGASGSTDTQYF. CDR3 DNA sequence: TGCGCCAGCGGGGCTAGCGGGAGCACAGATACGCAGTATTTT.

The chain has TRBV30 and TRBJ1-2, with D possibly being TRBD1 (5 bases). CDR1 and CDR2 (germline): GTSNPN, SVGIG (reference sequence). The V end was cut by 3 bases, the J end by 8 bases, with 16 bases between. This CDR3 region has 13 residues. The CDR3 bases are TGTGCCTGGAGACTCGGGGGGGATTACGGCTACACCTTC. Translating it yields CAWRLGGDYGYTF.

The rearrangement joins TRBV27 to TRBJ2-7; 8 bases agree with TRBD1. Unmatched junction bases numbered 7, after V lost 5 bases and J lost 4 bases. The CDR3 totals 14 residues. CDR1 MNHEY and CDR2 SMNVEV come from the germline V gene (reference sequence). CDR3: CASSLQGARYEQYF. CDR3 in DNA: TGTGCCAGCAGTCTCCAGGGGGCGAGGTACGAGCAGTACTTC.

J is TRBJ2-7 and V is TRBV4-1, with 8 bases lining up with TRBD1. Germline values: CDR1 MGHRA, CDR2 YSYEKL. The CDR3 consists of 14 residues. With V trimmed by 8 bases and J by 5 bases, 11 bases remained unmatched. Here the CDR3 reads CASGYSDRVDEQYF. CDR3 in DNA: TGCGCCAGCGGCTACTCGGACAGGGTGGACGAGCAGTACTTC.

This chain uses TRBV5-1 with TRBJ2-7, with TRBD2 matching 14 bases. Per germline, CDR1 SGHRS and CDR2 YFSETQ. Trimming removed 10 bases from V and 5 bases from J; junction bases left unmatched: 5. This CDR3 spans 13 amino acids. In DNA form, the CDR3 reads TGCGCCGGAGGGACTAGCGGGAGTCACGAGCAGTACTTC. This gives the protein CAGGTSGSHEQYF. Combining the CDR3 with reference TRBV5-1 and TRBJ2-7 gives the whole variable domain KAGVTQTPRYLIKTRGQQVTLSCSPISGHRSVSWYQQTPGQGLQFLFEYFSETQRNKGNFPGRFSGRQFSNSRSEMNVSTLELGDSALYLCAGGTSGSHEQYFGPGTRLTVT.

The chain couples TRBV28 to TRBJ1-6; D possibly corresponds to TRBD1 (6 bases). Germline lookup yields CDR1 MDHEN and CDR2 SYDVKM. The CDR3 sequence is 15 residues long. Trimming removed 8 bases from V and 8 bases from J, with 19 bases in between. The CDR3 coding sequence is TGTGCCAGCCGTATCAGTCAGGGGATGTATTCACCCCTCCACTTT. This codes for CASRISQGMYSPLHF.

This chain uses TRBV5-5 with TRBJ2-1; 11 nucleotides align to TRBD2. There are 15 residues in the CDR3. The ends lost 4 bases at V and 0 bases at J; junction bases unmatched: 0. CDR1 and CDR2 from the germline V gene are SGHKS and YYEKEE (reference sequence). The CDR3 sequence is CASSGLAGSYNEQFF. CDR3 DNA sequence: TGTGCCAGCAGCGGACTAGCGGGCTCCTACAATGAGCAGTTCTTC.

The rearrangement joins TRBV7-6 to TRBJ2-1; D perhaps matches TRBD2 (5 bases). Trimming pared 5 bases from V and 10 bases from J, leaving 15 bases between. Per the germline V gene, CDR1 is SGHVS and CDR2 is FNYEAQ. The CDR3 totals 13 residues. For the CDR3, the DNA is TGTGCCAGCAGCCTTACTGGACTTCGGGAGCAGTTCTTC. Its protein product is CASSLTGLREQFF.

This clone was recorded once. Other DNA sequences in this specimen translate into the identical CDR3. This chain uses TRBV7-2 with TRBJ2-7, with D maybe TRBD2 (5 bases). The ends were cut back, 0 bases at V and 1 base at J, with 7 bases in the middle. CDR1 and CDR2 (germline): SGHTA, FQGNSA. The CDR3 runs to 14 residues. The CDR3 DNA sequence: TGTGCCAGCAGCTTAGCGCCGGGGTCCTACGAGCAGTACTTC. This translates into CASSLAPGSYEQYF.

The genes are TRBV29-1 and TRBJ2-7, with a possible D match to TRBD1 (5 bases). Trimming took off 4 bases at V and 2 bases at J, with 15 bases between the two ends. Germline CDR1 is SQVTM and CDR2 is ANQGSEA. The length of the CDR3 is 14 residues. As DNA, the CDR3 is TGCAGCGTTGGGGGCCCTGAGGTCACCTACGAGCAGTACTTC. Protein: CSVGGPEVTYEQYF.

The V gene is TRBV5-5, the J gene TRBJ1-3; D perhaps matches TRBD1 (5 bases). There are 14 residues in the CDR3. CDR1 is SGHKS and CDR2 is YYEKEE in the germline V gene (reference sequence). Trimming removed 4 bases from V and 0 bases from J, with 8 bases in between. The CDR3 sequence is CASSAGGSGNTIYF. CDR3 nucleotide sequence: TGTGCCAGCAGCGCCGGGGGCTCTGGAAACACCATATATTTT.

The V and J genes are TRBV7-2 and TRBJ2-1, with D perhaps TRBD1 (5 bases). The CDR3 runs 15 residues. Germline V gene sequence: CDR1 SGHTA, CDR2 FQGNSA. Trimming took off 1 base at V and 4 bases at J, with 11 bases between the two ends. The CDR3 loop reads CASSLGGAVYNEQFF. The CDR3 region has the DNA TGTGCCAGCAGCTTAGGTGGGGCGGTTTACAATGAGCAGTTCTTC.

The V gene is TRBV6-5, the J gene TRBJ2-5; no firm D call. Germline V CDR1 and CDR2: MNHEY, SVGAGI. The germline V and J ends were trimmed by 0 bases and 1 base, with 6 bases remaining between them. The CDR3 is made up of 14 amino acids. The CDR3 DNA reads as TGTGCCAGCAGTTACTCGTACGGCCAAGAGACCCAGTACTTC. Its protein product is CASSYSYGQETQYF.